This T cell receptor (beta chain) was identified during a study of blood T cell repertoires in COVID-19. Whole-study context: The study drew acute and convalescent COVID-19 samples from the United States, Italy and Spain. PBMCs, B-cell-depleted T cells, or T cells were the source of the cDNA or gDNA that made up the material.

Per the authors' pipeline: Amplification with reference gene primers provided the estimates of nucleated cell counts. Assay: immunoSEQ multiplex PCR; the TCRdb copy retains only in-frame clones and omits some. The DNA gave D and trimming, while V, J and clone size come from that table. The repertoire holds around 120,000 clones, with 70% to 85% as singletons. CDR3 length: 15 residues. V shed 3 bases and J shed 1 base, with 11 bases lying between them. The germline V gene encodes CDR1 MDHEN and CDR2 SYDVKM. Sequencing was performed on peripheral blood. J is TRBJ2-3 and V is TRBV28; possibly TRBD1 for D (5 bases). This clonotype was obtained from a man aged 70 or older with active or convalescent COVID-19. The CDR3 region has the DNA TGTGCCAGCAGTTTTCAGGGTTCAGGCACAGATACGCAGTATTTT. Protein: CASSFQGSGTDTQYF.